The 19 T cell receptor beta chains listed next were all sequenced from one sample in a study of cytomegalovirus exposure and HLA in healthy donors. With 60 Vbeta and 13 Jbeta primers, the PCR was carried out. TCRdb's copy holds only in-frame clones and misses some; the assay was immunoSEQ multiplex PCR. In all, the sample yields 100,000 to 150,000 clones. Source material: PBMCs. The receptors originated from a man aged 25-45 years in good health and CMV-seronegative.

V and J are TRBV11-2 and TRBJ2-7; TRBD1 might be the D (5 bases). Trimming removed 1 base from V and 6 bases from J, with 10 bases in between. The CDR3 contains 13 residues. Germline values: CDR1 SGHAT, CDR2 FQNNGV. In DNA form, the CDR3 reads TGTGCCAGCAGCTTAGTCTGGCAGGGCGAGCAGTACTTC. The encoded protein is CASSLVWQGEQYF.

The chain combines TRBV21-1 with TRBJ1-5. TRBV21-1 is reported as a pseudogene. The CDR3 runs 11 residues. CDR3 DNA: TGTGCCAGCAGCTACTTCCAGCCCCAGCATTTT. Protein product: CASSYFQPQHF.

The CDR3 spells CATHPGQGIAYEQYF. In DNA form, the CDR3 reads TGTGCCACCCACCCGGGACAGGGGATAGCCTACGAGCAGTACTTC. The chain has TRBV28 and TRBJ2-7, with 10 bases identical to TRBD1. V was pared by 10 bases and J by 2 bases, with 11 bases of the junction left unmatched. CDR3 length: 15 residues. CDR1 is MDHEN and CDR2 is SYDVKM in the germline V gene. The full variable domain, rest sourced from reference TRBV28 and TRBJ2-7, is DVKVTQSSRYLVKRTGEKVFLECVQDMDHENMFWYRQDPGLGLRLIYFSYDVKMKEKGDIPEGYSVSREKKERFSLILESASTNQTSMYLCATHPGQGIAYEQYFGPGTRLTVT.

The J gene is TRBJ2-7, the V gene TRBV5-1; D not certain. The CDR3 is 12 amino acids. The V gene's germline CDR1 is SGHRS and CDR2 YFSETQ. The V and J ends lost 0 bases and 4 bases respectively, with 5 bases between them. CDR3 nucleotide sequence: TGCGCCAGCAGCTTGGGTCTTTACGAGCAGTACTTC. Its translation: CASSLGLYEQYF.

V usage is TRBV7-9 and J usage is TRBJ1-1; 8 bases fit TRBD1. Unmatched junction bases numbered 6, after V lost 5 bases and J lost 4 bases. There are 14 residues in the CDR3. In germline, CDR1 is SEHNR, CDR2 FQNEAQ (reference sequence). The CDR3 loop is CASSVTGGGTEAFF. The CDR3 DNA reads as TGTGCCAGCAGCGTAACAGGGGGGGGCACTGAAGCTTTCTTT.

The rearrangement uses TRBV5-6 and TRBJ2-2; TRBD2 matches at 9 bases. This CDR3 region has 17 residues. V was pared by 7 bases and J by 4 bases, with 14 bases of the junction left unmatched. Germline loops: CDR1 SGHDT, CDR2 YYEEEE. CDR3 coding DNA: TGTGCCAGCGGCTCACTGAAAGCGGGAGGAGGCACCGGGGAGCTGTTTTTT. It translates to CASGSLKAGGGTGELFF. Variable domain in full (rest from reference TRBV5-6 and TRBJ2-2): DAGVTQSPTHLIKTRGQQVTLRCSPKSGHDTVSWYQQALGQGPQFIFQYYEEEERQRGNFPDRFSGHQFPNYSSELNVNALLLGDSALYLCASGSLKAGGGTGELFFGEGSRLTVL.

V is TRBV30 and J is TRBJ1-2, with D perhaps TRBD1 (6 bases). Germline V gene lookup returns CDR1 GTSNPN and CDR2 SVGIG (reference sequence). This CDR3 is built from 14 residues. With 3 bases removed from V and 7 bases from J, the gap between germline ends came to 18 bases. CDR3 in DNA: TGTGCCTGGAGAGACGCAGGGGATTGGGCTGGCTACACCTTC. Protein sequence: CAWRDAGDWAGYTF.

The chain has TRBV5-1 and TRBJ2-5, with 9 bases aligning to TRBD2. This CDR3 has 16 amino acids. V was clipped by 4 bases and J by 4 bases; unmatched bases: 11. Germline CDR1 reads SGHRS; CDR2 reads YFSETQ. CDR3 in amino acids: CASSPGGGRAGETQYF. The DNA for the CDR3 is TGCGCCAGCAGCCCCGGAGGCGGGAGGGCCGGAGAGACCCAGTACTTC.

V and J are TRBV2 and TRBJ2-1, with D uncertain. The CDR3 covers 14 residues. Germline CDR1 reads SNHLY; CDR2 reads FYNNEI. The V and J ends lost 3 bases and 4 bases respectively, with 10 bases between them. The CDR3 loop reads CASSEVRKYNEQFF. The CDR3 DNA follows: TGTGCCAGCAGTGAGGTCAGAAAATACAATGAGCAGTTCTTC.

This chain connects TRBV7-6 to TRBJ2-6; TRBD1 matches 8 bases. After removal of 1 base from V and 5 bases from J, the junction contained 7 bases not matched to a gene. Looked up from germline, CDR1 is SGHVS and CDR2 is FNYEAQ. CDR3 size: 17 residues. The DNA for the CDR3 is TGTGCCAGCAGCTTAGGTCGGTGGACAGGGAGGGCCAACGTCCTGACTTTC. Amino acids: CASSLGRWTGRANVLTF.

V is TRBV19 and J is TRBJ1-1, with D possibly TRBD1 on 5 matching bases. This CDR3 contains 14 residues. Deletions cut 5 bases from V and 4 bases from J, with 14 bases between. CDR1 LNHDA and CDR2 SQIVND come from the germline V gene (reference sequence). DNA of the CDR3: TGTGCCAGTAGTCCCCAGGGACTTGGCACTGAAGCTTTCTTT. Translating gives CASSPQGLGTEAFF.

This chain uses TRBV7-9 with TRBJ1-1, with D possibly being TRBD1 (6 bases). V lost 5 bases to trimming and J lost 3 bases, with 19 bases between them. Germline V gene lookup returns CDR1 SEHNR and CDR2 FQNEAQ (reference sequence). The CDR3 length is 16 residues. CDR3 region: CASSLPLQGRDTEAFF. CDR3 nucleotides: TGTGCCAGCAGCCTACCCCTACAGGGTCGCGACACTGAAGCTTTCTTT.

The chain couples TRBV4-1 to TRBJ2-1; D possibly corresponds to TRBD1 (6 bases). V lost 4 bases, J lost 8 bases, and 15 bases lay in between. The CDR3 is 14 residues long. Germline-derived CDR1 and CDR2 are MGHRA and YSYEKL. The CDR3 nucleotides read TGCGCCAGCAGCCCCCAAGTCAGGGGCGATGAGCAGTTCTTC. Its translation is CASSPQVRGDEQFF.

The chain recombines TRBV4-2 with TRBJ1-1, with a possible D match to TRBD1 (6 bases). This CDR3 is 15 amino acids long. V dropped 3 bases and J dropped 4 bases, with 15 bases sitting between them. The germline V gene encodes CDR1 LGHNA and CDR2 YNFKEQ. The CDR3 sequence: CASSQWNRVPTEAFF. In DNA form, the CDR3 reads TGTGCCAGCAGCCAGTGGAACAGGGTCCCCACTGAAGCTTTCTTT.

The chain is built from TRBV28 and TRBJ2-7; 8 bases align to TRBD2. CDR3 length equals 13 residues. The V segment lost 7 bases and the J segment 3 bases; nucleotides outside the gene matches: 5. The V gene's germline CDR1 is MDHEN and CDR2 SYDVKM. The CDR3 region has the DNA TGTGCCAGCATCCGGGGGGGTGGCTACGAGCAGTACTTC. Protein sequence: CASIRGGGYEQYF.

V and J are TRBV19 and TRBJ2-1; D gene uncertain. Germline CDR1 reads LNHDA; CDR2 reads SQIVND (reference sequence). The CDR3 sequence is 15 residues long. V was shortened by 7 bases and J by 1 base, with 14 bases between the two germline ends. The CDR3 DNA reads TGTGCCAGTACGGGTTCGCACGCTTCCTACAATGAGCAGTTCTTC. Its translation is CASTGSHASYNEQFF.

The chain is built from TRBV12-5 and TRBJ1-4; D might be TRBD1 (6 bases). The germline CDR1 and CDR2 sequences are LGHNT and FRNRAP. The CDR3 loop spans 14 amino acids. V gave up 5 bases and J gave up 5 bases, with 12 bases separating them. CDR3 DNA sequence: TGTGCTAGTGGTCCGGACAGACCAAATGAAAAACTGTTTTTT. Its protein is CASGPDRPNEKLFF.

The V gene is TRBV23-1, the J gene TRBJ2-7; TRBD2 matches 12 bases. TRBV23-1 is flagged as an ORF with uncertain function. The CDR3 loop spans 17 amino acids. Germline trimming cut 0 bases from V and 3 bases from J; bases unmatched to any gene: 6. In DNA form, the CDR3 reads TGCGCCAGCAGTCAATCGTCTAGCGGGAGGGCCAGCTACGAGCAGTACTTC. It is translated as CASSQSSSGRASYEQYF.

The chain is built from TRBV6-5 and TRBJ1-1; D is ambiguous. The V and J ends lost 2 bases and 2 bases respectively, with 6 bases between them. CDR1 and CDR2 from the germline V gene are MNHEY and SVGAGI. The CDR3 loop spans 13 amino acids. The CDR3 protein is CASSYGGNTEAFF. The CDR3 bases are TGTGCCAGCAGTTACGGAGGTAACACTGAAGCTTTCTTT.